This entry lists 19 T cell receptor beta chains sequenced from one sample in a study of TIL therapy for anti-PD-1-resistant metastatic lung cancer. Sequencing used immunoSEQ v3. Method: immunoSEQ multiplex PCR; TCRdb's copy keeps in-frame clones and lacks some. Of 10,000 to 15,000 clones listed, approximately 80% were seen once; the top ten hold 10%. Time point here: pre-treatment sample, taken before nivolumab and TIL therapy. The sample consisted of blood, taken at baseline. Receptors originate from a person aged 25-85 years with non-small cell lung cancer.

This chain uses TRBV19 with TRBJ1-2, with TRBD1 identical over 8 bases. J was trimmed by 8 bases and V by 3 bases; bases with no gene match: 8. The CDR3 sequence is 14 residues long. Germline V lookup: CDR1 LNHDA, CDR2 SQIVND (reference sequence). This CDR3 is CASSILTGGGGYTF. The CDR3 coding sequence is TGTGCCAGTAGTATCCTCACAGGGGGAGGCGGCTACACCTTC.

The chain is built from TRBV18 and TRBJ1-2; D call uncertain. This CDR3 has 16 residues. V was trimmed by 4 bases and J by 0 bases, leaving 15 bases between them. Germline-derived CDR1 and CDR2 are KGHSH and LQKENI. This chain's CDR3 is CASSLVIHETNYGYTF. The CDR3 DNA reads TGTGCCAGCTCACTCGTAATACACGAAACTAACTATGGCTACACCTTC.

The chain joins TRBV7-8 to TRBJ2-1, with TRBD2 matching 9 bases. Looked up from germline, CDR1 is SGHVS and CDR2 is FQNEAQ. CDR3 length: 15 amino acids. Trimming at V came to 5 bases and at J to 4 bases, leaving 6 bases not matched to a gene. The CDR3 nucleotides read TGTGCCAGCAGCCCGCGGACTAGCGATTACAATGAGCAGTTCTTC. Its translation is CASSPRTSDYNEQFF.

V usage is TRBV7-8 and J usage is TRBJ2-7, with 8 bases aligning to TRBD2. In germline, CDR1 is SGHVS, CDR2 FQNEAQ. V shed 1 base and J 3 bases; nucleotides not matched to a gene: 5. The CDR3 spans 15 residues. CDR3: CASSLGSGVYYEQYF. The CDR3 DNA is TGTGCCAGCAGCTTAGGTAGCGGGGTTTACTACGAGCAGTACTTC.

This clone was recorded a few times. The chain links TRBV6-1 to TRBJ2-3; 10 nucleotides agree with TRBD1. Germline loops: CDR1 MNHNS, CDR2 SASEGT. Trimming cost V 4 bases and J 3 bases; bases outside gene matches: 7. The CDR3 totals 16 residues. The CDR3 spells CASSVMTGGSTDTQYF. For the CDR3, the DNA is TGTGCCAGCAGTGTAATGACAGGGGGCTCGACAGATACGCAGTATTTT.

The J gene is TRBJ1-1, the V gene TRBV7-9, with D perhaps matching TRBD1 (5 bases). V was clipped by 4 bases and J by 1 base, with 7 bases between them. Germline lookup yields CDR1 SEHNR and CDR2 FQNEAQ (reference sequence). The CDR3 is 13 residues long. The CDR3 DNA reads as TGTGCCAGCAGCTCAGGGAGGAACACTGAAGCTTTCTTT. Translating gives CASSSGRNTEAFF.

The rearrangement uses TRBV29-1 and TRBJ2-1; possibly TRBD2 for D (6 bases). CDR3 length: 14 amino acids. Germline V gives CDR1 SQVTM, CDR2 ANQGSEA. The V gene lost 7 bases and the J gene lost 0 bases, with 13 bases spanning the gap. CDR3 loop: CSGERVSSYNEQFF. The CDR3 coding sequence is TGCAGCGGGGAGCGGGTTAGCTCCTACAATGAGCAGTTCTTC.

The J gene is TRBJ2-3, the V gene TRBV30, with 11 positions matching TRBD2. Trimming at V came to 6 bases and at J to 0 bases, leaving 8 bases not matched to a gene. The CDR3 has 16 amino acids. CDR1 is GTSNPN, CDR2 SVGIG, per germline (reference sequence). CDR3 amino acids: CACHSLAGDSTDTQYF. CDR3 coding DNA: TGTGCCTGCCACTCACTAGCGGGAGATAGCACAGATACGCAGTATTTT. The whole variable domain, filled in from reference TRBV30 and TRBJ2-3, reads SQTIHQWPATLVQPVGSPLSLECTVEGTSNPNLYWYRQAAGRGLQLLFYSVGIGQISSEVPQNLSASRPQDRQFILSSKKLLLSDSGFYLCACHSLAGDSTDTQYFGPGTRLTVL.

J is TRBJ1-2 and V is TRBV18; D gene unclear. The V gene lost 3 bases and the J gene lost 8 bases, with 13 bases spanning the gap. Germline V CDR1 and CDR2: KGHSH, LQKENI. This CDR3 is 13 amino acids long. The CDR3 coding sequence is TGTGCCAGCTCACCGGAGGGTCCCTTAGGCTACACCTTC. Translation: CASSPEGPLGYTF.

This chain connects TRBV27 to TRBJ1-4, with TRBD1 as a possible D gene (6 bases). Trimming left V 6 bases short and J 0 bases short, with 8 bases between. In germline, CDR1 is MNHEY, CDR2 SMNVEV (reference sequence). There are 14 residues in the CDR3. CDR3 nucleotide sequence: TGTGCCAGCAGAGGGGGGGCAACTAATGAAAAACTGTTTTTT. Its translation: CASRGGATNEKLFF.

This clone turned up a few times. The chain joins TRBV27 to TRBJ2-7; no clear D. The germline V gene has CDR1 MNHEY and CDR2 SMNVEV (reference sequence). V lost 2 bases and J 6 bases, leaving 11 bases between the germline ends. This CDR3 is 13 amino acids long. The CDR3 sequence: CASSLVAKGEQYF. CDR3 nucleotides: TGTGCCAGCAGTTTAGTGGCCAAGGGCGAGCAGTACTTC.

This clone occurred a few times. V is TRBV10-3 and J is TRBJ2-4; possibly TRBD1 or TRBD2 for D (7 bases each). The CDR3 runs 15 residues. Per germline, CDR1 ENHRY and CDR2 SYGVKD. The germline V and J ends were trimmed by 10 bases and 4 bases, with 20 bases remaining between them. The CDR3 region has the DNA TGTGCCACCTCGGGGGGTATGGGACAGAAAAACATTCAGTACTTC. Protein sequence: CATSGGMGQKNIQYF.

The table lists this clone with a few counts. The rearrangement links TRBV30 to TRBJ1-1; no clear D. There are 11 residues in the CDR3. The germline V gene has CDR1 GTSNPN and CDR2 SVGIG (reference sequence). Trimming left V 0 bases short and J 6 bases short, with 5 bases between. The CDR3 DNA reads as TGTGCCTGGAGTGTACAGTCTGAAGCTTTCTTT. Translated, it gives CAWSVQSEAFF.

This clone was recorded a few times. The chain carries TRBV27 and TRBJ2-5, with 7 bases lining up with TRBD2. The germline gives CDR1 MNHEY, CDR2 SMNVEV (reference sequence). V shed 5 bases, J shed 5 bases, and the junction held 14 bases outside the gene matches. CDR3 length: 16 amino acids. The CDR3 sequence is CASSPDATSLQETQYF. The CDR3 DNA reads as TGTGCCAGCAGTCCCGACGCGACTAGCTTGCAGGAGACCCAGTACTTC.

The V gene is TRBV5-4, the J gene TRBJ1-3; TRBD1 matches at 10 bases. V dropped 0 bases and J dropped 4; count of bases not matched to a gene: 4. The germline V gene encodes CDR1 SGHNT and CDR2 YYREEE (reference sequence). The CDR3 consists of 16 residues. CDR3 DNA sequence: TGTGCCAGCAGCTTGGGCGGGACAGGGGCCGGAAACACCATATATTTT. Translating gives CASSLGGTGAGNTIYF.

This chain links TRBV11-2 with TRBJ2-1; a weak D match, TRBD2 (5 bases). Germline V CDR1 and CDR2: SGHAT, FQNNGV. This CDR3 has 14 residues. V gave up 2 bases and J gave up 7 bases, with 12 bases separating them. The CDR3 spells CASSLMDSSNEQFF. The DNA for the CDR3 is TGTGCCAGCAGCTTAATGGACTCGTCTAATGAGCAGTTCTTC.

This rearrangement joins TRBV19 to TRBJ2-7; D remains ambiguous. CDR1 LNHDA and CDR2 SQIVND come from the germline V gene (reference sequence). V was clipped by 3 bases and J by 6 bases, with 9 bases between them. The CDR3 is 12 residues long. The CDR3 DNA follows: TGTGCCAGTAGTATTGGCGCGGCCGAGCAGTACTTC. It yields the protein CASSIGAAEQYF.

This clone was observed a single time. V usage is TRBV5-1 and J usage is TRBJ2-1, with D perhaps TRBD1 (5 bases). V lost 4 bases to trimming and J lost 6 bases, with 20 bases between them. This CDR3 is built from 16 residues. CDR1 is SGHRS, CDR2 YFSETQ, per germline. The CDR3, as DNA: TGCGCCAGCAGCCCTAGGGGCACCGATAGGGCCAATGAGCAGTTCTTC. Translating it yields CASSPRGTDRANEQFF.

As DNA, the CDR3 is TGTGCCAGCAGTTTAAGGACAGGGGCTACTAGCACAGATACGCAGTATTTT. It translates to CASSLRTGATSTDTQYF. The V and J genes are TRBV27 and TRBJ2-3; 9 bases match TRBD1. Germline V gives CDR1 MNHEY, CDR2 SMNVEV (reference sequence). The junction had 6 bases not matched to a gene; V was cut back by 2 bases and J by 0 bases. CDR3 size: 17 residues.